These 17 T cell receptor beta chains came from one sample sequenced in a study of blood T cell repertoires in COVID-19. The assay was immunoSEQ multiplex PCR, and TCRdb's table has in-frame clones only and misses some. The profile shows 30,000 to 45,000 clones, approximately 88% of them singletons. The sample consisted of peripheral blood. The receptors originated from a human donor in a cohort sampled during active COVID-19.

V gene TRBV29-1 combines with J gene TRBJ1-1, with D perhaps matching TRBD1 (6 bases). The CDR3 runs 15 residues. Deletions cut 2 bases from V and 2 bases from J, with 15 bases between. Germline CDR1 is SQVTM and CDR2 is ANQGSEA. CDR3 sequence: CSVEPLRGANTEAFF. The CDR3 DNA sequence: TGCAGCGTTGAACCCCTCCGGGGGGCTAACACTGAAGCTTTCTTT. Full variable domain (outside the CDR3, taken from reference TRBV29-1 and TRBJ1-1): SAVISQKPSRDICQRGTSLTIQCQVDSQVTMMFWYRQQPGQSLTLIATANQGSEATYESGFVIDKFPISRPNLTFSTLTVSNMSPEDSSIYLCSVEPLRGANTEAFFGQGTRLTVV.

The genes are TRBV5-1 and TRBJ1-2; D possibly corresponds to TRBD1 (6 bases). Germline V lookup: CDR1 SGHRS, CDR2 YFSETQ. Trimming stripped 3 bases from V and 6 bases from J, with 12 bases between. The CDR3 is 13 amino acids. Here the CDR3 DNA reads TGCGCCAGCAGCTCGGTCGAGGGGGATGGCTACACCTTC. Residues: CASSSVEGDGYTF. The full variable domain, in which reference TRBV5-1 and TRBJ1-2 provide the parts outside the CDR3, is KAGVTQTPRYLIKTRGQQVTLSCSPISGHRSVSWYQQTPGQGLQFLFEYFSETQRNKGNFPGRFSGRQFSNSRSEMNVSTLELGDSALYLCASSSVEGDGYTFGSGTRLTVV.

The chain links TRBV19 to TRBJ2-7; 15 nucleotides match TRBD2. V was clipped by 8 bases and J by 4 bases; unmatched bases: 6. The CDR3 is 15 amino acids. Germline CDR1 is LNHDA and CDR2 is SQIVND (reference sequence). CDR3 sequence (DNA): TGTGCCAGTTCCGGACTAGCGGGAGGGGGATACGAGCAGTACTTC. Protein sequence: CASSGLAGGGYEQYF.

The CDR3 region has the DNA TGTGCCAGCAGCGAACAGGGGTACGAGCAGTACTTC. It codes for CASSEQGYEQYF. V is TRBV11-2 and J is TRBJ2-7; 7 nucleotides match TRBD1. Germline lookup yields CDR1 SGHAT and CDR2 FQNNGV. The length of the CDR3 is 12 residues. V lost 5 bases, J lost 4 bases, and 2 bases stayed unmatched.

The chain recombines TRBV15 with TRBJ2-7; TRBD2 aligns across 8 bases. The trim removed 5 bases at V and 1 base at J, leaving 4 bases unmatched. The CDR3 contains 14 residues. Germline CDR1 and CDR2: LNHNV and YYDKDF (reference sequence). CDR3 sequence (DNA): TGTGCCACCAGCGCGGCTAGCGGGTCCTACGAGCAGTACTTC. This translates into CATSAASGSYEQYF.

The chain uses TRBV11-2 and TRBJ2-5; 11 positions agree with TRBD2. CDR3 length: 16 amino acids. V shed 2 bases and J 1 base; nucleotides not matched to a gene: 3. Germline-derived CDR1 and CDR2 are SGHAT and FQNNGV. The CDR3 DNA sequence: TGTGCCAGCAGCTTACGACTAGCGGGGAGCCAAGAGACCCAGTACTTC. The encoded protein is CASSLRLAGSQETQYF.

The rearrangement joins TRBV5-4 to TRBJ2-3; 11 bases align to TRBD2. The germline CDR1 and CDR2 sequences are SGHNT and YYREEE (reference sequence). The ends lost 4 bases at V and 2 bases at J; junction bases unmatched: 6. The CDR3 contains 16 residues. DNA of the CDR3: TGTGCCAGCAGCCGCGGACTAGCGGGCATCACAGATACGCAGTATTTT. Encoded protein: CASSRGLAGITDTQYF.

V is TRBV5-1 and J is TRBJ2-3, with 7 bases fitting TRBD1. The CDR3 length is 14 residues. Germline assignment: CDR1 SGHRS and CDR2 YFSETQ. V trimming: 2 bases; J trimming: 5 bases; junction bases outside the gene matches: 5. CDR3 in DNA: TGCGCCAGCAGCTTTGACAGGGTTGAAGATACGCAGTATTTT. It specifies CASSFDRVEDTQYF.

The chain uses TRBV30 and TRBJ1-3; a possible D gene is TRBD1 (6 bases). Per the germline V gene, CDR1 is GTSNPN and CDR2 is SVGIG (reference sequence). V shed 2 bases and J shed 1 base, with 9 bases lying between them. The CDR3 runs 14 residues. The CDR3 sequence is CAWSQGHSGNTIYF. CDR3 nucleotide sequence: TGTGCCTGGAGTCAGGGGCATTCTGGAAACACCATATATTTT.

The rearrangement uses TRBV6-2 or TRBV6-3 and TRBJ1-5, with 7 positions matching TRBD1. The CDR3 has 18 amino acids. With V trimmed by 3 bases and J by 0 bases, 11 bases remained unmatched. Germline V gives CDR1 MNHEY, CDR2 SVGEGT. The CDR3: CASSYRLGQPYSNQPQHF. The CDR3 DNA reads TGTGCCAGCAGTTATCGCTTGGGACAGCCTTATAGCAATCAGCCCCAGCATTTT.

The V call is TRBV27, the J call TRBJ2-1; D might be TRBD1 (6 bases). V was shortened by 7 bases and J by 2 bases, with 12 bases between the two germline ends. This CDR3 comprises 14 residues. CDR1 and CDR2 from the germline V gene are MNHEY and SMNVEV (reference sequence). The CDR3 region is CASKTQGPYNEQFF. For the CDR3, the DNA is TGTGCCAGCAAAACACAGGGTCCCTACAATGAGCAGTTCTTC.

The rearrangement joins TRBV6-4 to TRBJ2-1; D perhaps matches TRBD2 (6 bases). There are 13 residues in the CDR3. Germline lookup yields CDR1 MRHNA and CDR2 SNTAGT. The germline V and J ends were trimmed by 4 bases and 10 bases, with 14 bases remaining between them. The CDR3 sequence is CASSASSAAEQFF. DNA for the CDR3: TGTGCCAGCAGTGCCTCTAGCGCCGCGGAGCAGTTCTTC.

The chain carries TRBV10-2 and TRBJ2-7; possible D gene TRBD2, 6 bases. There are 14 residues in the CDR3. Germline V gene lookup returns CDR1 WSHSY and CDR2 SAAADI. V gave up 5 bases and J gave up 2 bases, with 13 bases separating them. The CDR3 sequence is CASSSGGLAYEQYF. CDR3 sequence (DNA): TGCGCCAGCAGTTCCGGGGGTCTTGCCTACGAGCAGTACTTC.

This clone appeared a single time. This chain links TRBV11-3 with TRBJ2-1; TRBD2 agrees at 9 bases. V shed 2 bases and J 8 bases; nucleotides not matched to a gene: 7. The germline V gene encodes CDR1 SGHNT and CDR2 YENEEA. The CDR3 totals 15 residues. CDR3 nucleotide sequence: TGTGCCAGCAGCTTAAGGCTAGCGGGAAACCATGAGCAGTTCTTC. This translates into CASSLRLAGNHEQFF.

Only one count was recorded for this clone. J is TRBJ1-5 and V is TRBV15, with D possibly matching TRBD1 (6 bases). V was shortened by 2 bases and J by 6 bases, with 17 bases between the two germline ends. Germline V gene data show CDR1 as LNHNV and CDR2 as YYDKDF (reference sequence). The CDR3 extends over 16 amino acids. CDR3 sequence (DNA): TGTGCCACCAGCAGATGGGACACTCCGTCGGGTCAGCCCCAGCATTTT. Its protein product is CATSRWDTPSGQPQHF. The variable domain in full, with the rest retrieved from reference TRBV15 and TRBJ1-5, is DAMVIQNPRYQVTQFGKPVTLSCSQTLNHNVMYWYQQKSSQAPKLLFHYYDKDFNNEADTPDNFQSRRPNTSFCFLDIRSPGLGDTAMYLCATSRWDTPSGQPQHFGDGTRLSIL.

The chain recombines TRBV11-3 with TRBJ1-1; 10 nucleotides align to TRBD1. CDR1 is SGHNT, CDR2 YENEEA, per germline. The CDR3 is 14 residues long. V was pared by 4 bases and J by 6 bases, with 5 bases of the junction left unmatched. The CDR3 DNA is TGTGCCAGCAGCTCGACAGGGGGCTTGGCTGAAGCTTTCTTT. This translates into CASSSTGGLAEAFF.

The gene calls are TRBV6-6 and TRBJ2-1; TRBD2 aligns across 14 bases. Germline CDR1 reads MNHNY; CDR2 reads SVGAGI (reference sequence). This CDR3 has 17 residues. J was trimmed by 8 bases and V by 5 bases; bases with no gene match: 11. This CDR3 reads CASSPFRLAGGRDEQFF. The CDR3, as DNA: TGTGCCAGCAGTCCTTTTCGACTAGCGGGAGGGAGAGATGAGCAGTTCTTC.